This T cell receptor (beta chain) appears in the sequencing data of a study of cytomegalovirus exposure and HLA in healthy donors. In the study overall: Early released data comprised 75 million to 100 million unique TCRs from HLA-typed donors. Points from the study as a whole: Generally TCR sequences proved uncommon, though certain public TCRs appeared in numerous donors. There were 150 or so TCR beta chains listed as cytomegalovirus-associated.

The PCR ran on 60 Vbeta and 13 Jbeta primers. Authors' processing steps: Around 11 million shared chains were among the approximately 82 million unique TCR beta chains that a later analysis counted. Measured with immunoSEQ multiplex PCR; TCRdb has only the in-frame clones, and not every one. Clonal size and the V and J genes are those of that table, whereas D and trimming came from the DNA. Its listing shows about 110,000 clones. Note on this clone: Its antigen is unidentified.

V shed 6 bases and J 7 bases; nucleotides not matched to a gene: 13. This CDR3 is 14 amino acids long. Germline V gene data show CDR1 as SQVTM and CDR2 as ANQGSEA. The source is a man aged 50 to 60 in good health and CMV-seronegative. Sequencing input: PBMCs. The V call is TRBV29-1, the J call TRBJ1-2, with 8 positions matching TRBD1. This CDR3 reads CSVREDRAPGGYTF. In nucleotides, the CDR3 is TGCAGCGTCCGAGAGGACAGGGCCCCAGGTGGCTACACCTTC. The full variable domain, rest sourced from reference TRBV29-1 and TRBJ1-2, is SAVISQKPSRDICQRGTSLTIQCQVDSQVTMMFWYRQQPGQSLTLIATANQGSEATYESGFVIDKFPISRPNLTFSTLTVSNMSPEDSSIYLCSVREDRAPGGYTFGSGTRLTVV.